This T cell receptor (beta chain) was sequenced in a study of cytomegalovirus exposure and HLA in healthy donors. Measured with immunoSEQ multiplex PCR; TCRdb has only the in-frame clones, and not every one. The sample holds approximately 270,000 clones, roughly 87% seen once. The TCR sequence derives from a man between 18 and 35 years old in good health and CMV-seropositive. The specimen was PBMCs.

The CDR3 DNA reads as TGTGCCAGCAGCGCCGGGACCACGAACACCGGGGAGCTGTTTTTT. Translating it yields CASSAGTTNTGELFF. The rearrangement uses TRBV5-4 and TRBJ2-2, with D possibly called TRBD1 or TRBD2 (5 bases each). CDR3 length equals 15 residues. V was pared by 4 bases and J by 0 bases, with 10 bases between. Germline loops: CDR1 SGHNT, CDR2 YYREEE (reference sequence).